This TCR beta chain was obtained from a study of OX40 agonist ivuxolimab in advanced cancers. Sequenced by immunoSEQ multiplex PCR; TCRdb stores in-frame clones only, minus some. There are tens of thousands of clones in the sample; around 84% occur only once, and 0.6% to 0.8% lies in the top ten. Between the trimmed V and J ends, which lost 5 bases and 5 bases, there was a span of 18 bases. The V gene's germline CDR1 is SNHLY and CDR2 FYNNEI. The CDR3 is 15 residues long. This specimen consisted of CD4+ or CD8+ T cells sorted from blood, obtained in a trial of the OX40 agonist ivuxolimab. The receptor's source is an adult with an advanced solid tumor such as melanoma, head and neck, liver or kidney cancer. J is TRBJ1-2 and V is TRBV2, with D perhaps matching TRBD1 (5 bases). Written as DNA, the CDR3 is TGTGCCAGCAGTTCACTGAAAGGGACGGCTTATGGCTACACCTTC. Its translation: CASSSLKGTAYGYTF.